The clone carrying this T cell receptor (beta chain) came up once. Its antigen is unidentified. These data originate in a study of STAT5B mutations in CD4+ large granular lymphocyte leukemia. Controls came from buffy coats of healthy blood donors. The data were produced by immunoSEQ multiplex PCR, yet TCRdb's version contains in-frame clones alone and is incomplete. Among about 29,000 clones, roughly 84% were seen once, and the ten largest hold approximately 6.2%. The V segment lost 3 bases and the J segment 2 bases; nucleotides outside the gene matches: 3. The germline V gene has CDR1 SNHLY and CDR2 FYNNEI. This CDR3 region has 16 residues. General study findings and limits: Top patient clones used TRBV06 genes more often: 8/27 versus 2/35 in controls.

The material sequenced was CD4+ T cells from blood buffy coats. The origin of this receptor is a human donor in good health. The V call is TRBV2, the J call TRBJ2-5; 13 bases match TRBD2. CDR3 region: CASSDVGLAGQETQYF. The CDR3 nucleotides are TGTGCCAGCAGTGACGTGGGACTAGCGGGGCAAGAGACCCAGTACTTC.